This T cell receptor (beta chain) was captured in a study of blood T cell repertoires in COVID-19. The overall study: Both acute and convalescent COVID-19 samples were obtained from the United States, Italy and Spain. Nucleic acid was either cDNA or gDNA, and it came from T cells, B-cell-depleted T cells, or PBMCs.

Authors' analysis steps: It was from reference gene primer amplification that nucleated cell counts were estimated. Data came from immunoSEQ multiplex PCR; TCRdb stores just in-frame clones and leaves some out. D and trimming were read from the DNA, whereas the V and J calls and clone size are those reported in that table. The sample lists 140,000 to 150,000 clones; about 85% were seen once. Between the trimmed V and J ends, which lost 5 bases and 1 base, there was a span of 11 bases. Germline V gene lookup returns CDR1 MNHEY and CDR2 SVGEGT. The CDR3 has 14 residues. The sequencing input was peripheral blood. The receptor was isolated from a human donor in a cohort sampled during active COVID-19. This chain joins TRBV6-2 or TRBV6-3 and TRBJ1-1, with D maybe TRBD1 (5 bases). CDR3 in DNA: TGTGCCAGCAGTATTACAGGCCCGAACACTGAAGCTTTCTTT. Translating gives CASSITGPNTEAFF.